The clone carrying this TCR beta chain has at least ten counts. Its target is unknown. This entry belongs to a study of T cells in Graves' hyperthyroidism and ophthalmopathy. Amplified TCR beta CDR3 regions came from RNA transcripts. When the TCR CDR3 underwent first-round RT-PCR, the HTBI primer set was used. TCRdb reanalysed the multiplex PCR reads using MiXCR and keeps one entry per CDR3 protein. The data show fewer than 250,000 distinct CDR3 sequences, roughly a quarter seen once. Germline CDR1 reads MDHEN; CDR2 reads SYDVKM. V lost 3 bases, J lost 2 bases, and 5 bases lay in between. The CDR3 extends over 12 amino acids. Findings of the study overall: Among thyroid clonotypes expanded above 0.001, most also appeared in blood.

This receptor was identified in a woman aged 40 to 55 with Graves' ophthalmopathy. Sequencing input: blood. The V and J genes are TRBV28 and TRBJ2-7, with no clear D. The CDR3 sequence is CASSFGPYEQYF. The CDR3 nucleotides are TGTGCCAGCAGTTTTGGGCCCTACGAGCAGTACTTC.